This T cell receptor beta chain was found in a study of vaccination and CD4 T cells after COVID-19. Study as a whole: Post-COVID draws came a median approximately 94 days after diagnosis (range 35 to 161).

About this clonotype itself: Its matching antigen is unknown.

Sequenced with the Oncomine TCR Beta short-read assay was DNA taken from cultured CD4+ T cells. In TCRdb, the PCR reads were re-called with MiXCR into one record per CDR3 protein. The sample lists 2,500 to 3,500 distinct CDR3 sequences; roughly a fifth were seen once. Sample treatment: approximately nine-day PBMC culture with coronavirus spike peptide pools or control peptides (ViraFEST assay). ViraFEST sequenced TCRs after peptide-pool expansion of antigen-specific T cells. The CDR3 sequence is 17 residues long. Deletions cut 1 base from V and 0 bases from J, with 13 bases between. Germline V gene data show CDR1 as SGHTA and CDR2 as FQGNSA.

The chain joins TRBV7-2 to TRBJ2-1, with a weak D call TRBD2 (5 bases). The sequence was obtained from a human donor who had recovered from COVID-19. Sequencing input: CD4+ T cells from blood, cultured in vitro. The CDR3 region is CASSLGLGGGSYNEQFF. CDR3 bases: TGTGCCAGCAGCTTAGGGTTAGGTGGAGGCTCCTACAATGAGCAGTTCTTC.